This T cell receptor (beta chain) was captured by sequencing in a study of cytomegalovirus exposure and HLA in healthy donors. Study-wide context: A subsequent analysis reported that the 120 validation repertoires were produced on the same platform that had also been used for the roughly 710 first-cohort repertoires.

Assay: immunoSEQ multiplex PCR; the TCRdb copy retains only in-frame clones and omits some. The repertoire holds 60,000 to 70,000 clones, with around 92% as singletons. The donors belonged to the roughly 130-subject validation cohort, separate from the approximately 670-subject first cohort. Study-wide results and caveats: According to a subsequent analysis, TCR clusters identified in the first cohort showed a tendency to co-occur across the roughly 120 validation repertoires.

The CDR3 sequence is 17 residues long. V lost 1 base to trimming and J lost 4 bases; unmatched junction nucleotides: 8. Looked up from germline, CDR1 is SEHNR and CDR2 is FQNEAQ (reference sequence). With regard to this clone: Its matching antigen is unknown.

J is TRBJ2-3 and V is TRBV7-9; 10 bases agree with TRBD2. Sequencing was performed on PBMCs. The TCR comes from a man aged 18-30 years in good health and CMV-seropositive. The CDR3 sequence is CASSLGASGSSSDTQYF. CDR3 coding DNA: TGTGCCAGCAGCTTAGGGGCTAGCGGGAGTTCGTCAGATACGCAGTATTTT.